What follows are 12 T cell receptor beta chains derived from one specimen sequenced in a study of shared clonotypes between healthy human individuals. Using immunoSEQ multiplex PCR, the repertoire was profiled, and TCRdb retains in-frame clones only, with some absent. The profile shows 2,500,000 or so clones, roughly 90% of them singletons. The sequenced sample consisted of naive CD4+ T cells from PBMCs. Subset in this sample: CD45RA+ positively selected. The receptor set was obtained from a man between 18 and 35 years old in good health. Some clones in this sample may be carry-over from other donors' samples.

Concerning this clone itself: No DNA is shown, since the ends of the CDR3 on it are uncertain; the CDR3 is the one TCRdb lists. This chain uses TRBV12-2 with TRBJ2-2; TRBD2 is the table's D call, not checked against the DNA. TRBV12-2 is given as a pseudogene. The CDR3 adds up to 17 amino acids, both ends counted. This CDR3 is CASRTPAVAGGTGELFF.

The CDR3 nucleotides read TGTGCCAGCAGCTTAAGTAGGGTAGTTGGCACAGATACGCAGTATTTT. The encoded protein is CASSLSRVVGTDTQYF. This rearrangement joins TRBV7-2 to TRBJ2-3; no reliable D call. The V end lost 2 bases, the J end lost 1 base, and 13 bases lay between the germline ends. Germline V gives CDR1 SGHTA, CDR2 FQGNSA. There are 16 residues in the CDR3.

This clone was found once. Other DNA sequences in this specimen translate into the identical CDR3. The chain combines TRBV18 with TRBJ1-5, with 10 bases identical to TRBD1. The V gene's germline CDR1 is KGHSH and CDR2 LQKENI. The CDR3 is made up of 15 amino acids. The trim removed 0 bases at V and 4 bases at J, leaving 0 bases unmatched. The CDR3 protein is CASSPPGQGNQPQHF. In DNA, the CDR3 is TGTGCCAGCTCACCACCGGGACAGGGGAATCAGCCCCAGCATTTT.

V and J are TRBV7-3 and TRBJ2-5; tentatively, D is TRBD1 (6 bases). This CDR3 is built from 14 residues. Germline assignment: CDR1 SGHTA and CDR2 FQGTGA. V was clipped by 7 bases and J by 0 bases, with 12 bases between them. The CDR3 loop reads CASTRWTDQETQYF. The DNA for the CDR3 is TGTGCCAGCACACGATGGACAGACCAAGAGACCCAGTACTTC. Drawing the rest from reference TRBV7-3 and TRBJ2-5, the complete variable domain is GAGVSQTPSNKVTEKGKYVELRCDPISGHTALYWYRQSLGQGPEFLIYFQGTGAADDSGLPNDRFFAVRPEGSVSTLKIQRTERGDSAVYLCASTRWTDQETQYFGPGTRLLVL.

The V and J genes are TRBV23-1 and TRBJ2-7; 9 bases fit TRBD2. TRBV23-1 is noted as an ORF with a role that remains uncertain. The CDR3 extends over 17 amino acids. The V gene end was trimmed by 3 bases and the J gene end by 0 bases; junction bases not matched to a gene: 9. CDR3 bases: TGCGCCAGCAGTCATCCCGGACTAGCGCGAGACTCCTACGAGCAGTACTTC. This encodes CASSHPGLARDSYEQYF.

The chain employs TRBV19 and TRBJ2-1; 12 positions agree with TRBD1. The CDR3 totals 13 residues. Trimming removed 9 bases from V and 6 bases from J; junction bases left unmatched: 3. Per the germline V gene, CDR1 is LNHDA and CDR2 is SQIVND (reference sequence). CDR3 in amino acids: CASRDRGPNEQFF. CDR3 in DNA: TGTGCCAGCCGGGACAGGGGGCCCAATGAGCAGTTCTTC.

This clone was detected once. This chain joins TRBV11-2 and TRBJ2-3, with D perhaps matching TRBD2 (5 bases). The CDR3 contains 16 residues. The germline gives CDR1 SGHAT, CDR2 FQNNGV. Trimming took off 6 bases at V and 2 bases at J, with 18 bases between the two ends. CDR3 bases: TGTGCCAGCAGTTTCGGACTCCACCATACCACAGATACGCAGTATTTT. It is translated as CASSFGLHHTTDTQYF. The complete variable domain, with remaining parts taken from reference TRBV11-2 and TRBJ2-3, reads EAGVAQSPRYKIIEKRQSVAFWCNPISGHATLYWYQQILGQGPKLLIQFQNNGVVDDSQLPKDRFSAERLKGVDSTLKIQPAKLEDSAVYLCASSFGLHHTTDTQYFGPGTRLTVL.

This clone was observed a few times. The chain is built from TRBV6-1 and TRBJ1-5; a possible D gene is TRBD1 (5 bases). The V end lost 7 bases, the J end lost 4 bases, and 14 bases lay between the germline ends. This CDR3 has 14 amino acids. Germline values: CDR1 MNHNS, CDR2 SASEGT. The CDR3 sequence is CASKVGAENQPQHF. The CDR3 bases are TGTGCCAGCAAAGTAGGGGCCGAAAATCAGCCCCAGCATTTT.

The genes are TRBV6-5 and TRBJ2-1, with 9 bases aligning to TRBD1. Germline trimming cut 3 bases from V and 7 bases from J; bases unmatched to any gene: 7. Germline lookup yields CDR1 MNHEY and CDR2 SVGAGI. The CDR3 is made up of 15 amino acids. The CDR3, as DNA: TGTGCCAGCAGTTATTCCGGGACAGGGATTAATGAGCAGTTCTTC. It translates to CASSYSGTGINEQFF.

The rearrangement links TRBV13 to TRBJ1-2; D gene ambiguous. This CDR3 spans 14 amino acids. Germline V gene sequence: CDR1 PRHDT, CDR2 FYEKMQ (reference sequence). Trimming pared 2 bases from V and 1 base from J, leaving 8 bases between. In nucleotides, the CDR3 is TGTGCCAGCAGCTTAAATCCCGTTAACTATGGCTACACCTTC. Its protein is CASSLNPVNYGYTF.

This sequence joins TRBV5-1 and TRBJ2-1, with D tentatively TRBD2 (5 bases). Germline CDR1 is SGHRS and CDR2 is YFSETQ. This CDR3 comprises 16 residues. The V end lost 0 bases, the J end lost 4 bases, and 14 bases lay between the germline ends. The DNA of the CDR3 is TGCGCCAGCAGCTTGGTAGCTAGCTTCCCATACAATGAGCAGTTCTTC. Amino acids: CASSLVASFPYNEQFF.

This clone occurred once. V usage is TRBV28 and J usage is TRBJ2-1; TRBD1 matches 8 bases. The V and J ends lost 6 bases and 3 bases, in that order; junction bases with no gene match: 7. The germline V gene encodes CDR1 MDHEN and CDR2 SYDVKM. The CDR3 loop spans 15 amino acids. The DNA for the CDR3 is TGTGCCAGCAGCAACCCGGGACAGGTCTACAATGAGCAGTTCTTC. Its translation: CASSNPGQVYNEQFF.